The 31 T cell receptor beta chains below were found in one sample sequenced in a study of blood T cell repertoires in COVID-19. TCRdb's copy holds only in-frame clones and misses some; the assay was immunoSEQ multiplex PCR. The sample contains 80,000 or so clones, around 80% of which appear only once. Sequences were obtained from peripheral blood. The receptors here all came from a woman aged 55-69 years with acute or convalescent COVID-19.

This clone occurred a few times. This rearrangement joins TRBV30 to TRBJ2-7, with TRBD1 as a possible D gene (6 bases). Germline values: CDR1 GTSNPN, CDR2 SVGIG (reference sequence). V lost 2 bases, J lost 6 bases, and 17 bases lay in between. The CDR3 sequence is 14 residues long. CDR3 DNA: TGTGCCTGGAGTAGACCTCTATCAGGGGCCGAGCAGTACTTC. The encoded protein is CAWSRPLSGAEQYF. The variable domain in full, with the rest retrieved from reference TRBV30 and TRBJ2-7, is SQTIHQWPATLVQPVGSPLSLECTVEGTSNPNLYWYRQAAGRGLQLLFYSVGIGQISSEVPQNLSASRPQDRQFILSSKKLLLSDSGFYLCAWSRPLSGAEQYFGPGTRLTVT.

V is TRBV14 and J is TRBJ1-6; D is unresolved. The germline V gene encodes CDR1 SGHDN and CDR2 FVKESK. This CDR3 region has 15 residues. V shed 4 bases and J shed 10 bases, with 17 bases lying between them. The CDR3 sequence: CASSPTRERGSPLHF. In DNA, the CDR3 is TGTGCCAGCAGCCCGACTCGGGAACGTGGATCACCCCTCCACTTT.

The chain couples TRBV18 to TRBJ1-1, with D possibly TRBD1 on 6 matching bases. The CDR3 has 12 residues. Trimming took off 3 bases at V and 11 bases at J, with 13 bases between the two ends. CDR1 KGHSH and CDR2 LQKENI come from the germline V gene. CDR3 loop: CASSPRTGFAFF. For the CDR3, the DNA is TGTGCCAGCTCACCCCGAACAGGGTTTGCTTTCTTT.

CDR3 region: CASSSTGELFF. In DNA, the CDR3 is TGTGCCTCCTCGTCGACCGGGGAGCTGTTTTTT. The chain is built from TRBV19 and TRBJ2-2; D gene uncertain. This CDR3 comprises 11 residues. Trimming stripped 11 bases from V and 5 bases from J, with 9 bases between. Germline CDR1 and CDR2: LNHDA and SQIVND (reference sequence).

The chain joins TRBV5-1 to TRBJ1-2, with a tentative D call TRBD1 (6 bases). The CDR3 is 16 amino acids. Per germline, CDR1 SGHRS and CDR2 YFSETQ. The V gene lost 6 bases and the J gene lost 4 bases, with 22 bases spanning the gap. The CDR3 coding sequence is TGCGCCAGCACCCCTTGGGTGGGGGCAGAGAGCTATGGCTACACCTTC. Its protein product is CASTPWVGAESYGYTF.

The rearrangement joins TRBV5-5 to TRBJ2-5; perhaps TRBD1 as D (6 bases). Trimming removed 4 bases from V and 4 bases from J, with 20 bases in between. Germline lookup yields CDR1 SGHKS and CDR2 YYEKEE (reference sequence). CDR3 size: 16 residues. Written as DNA, the CDR3 is TGTGCCAGCAGCCTATGGGGCTCAGGGGCTGGAGAGACCCAGTACTTC. The encoded protein is CASSLWGSGAGETQYF.

This rearrangement joins TRBV7-2 to TRBJ2-7; D might be TRBD2 (6 bases). In germline, CDR1 is SGHTA, CDR2 FQGNSA. The ends were cut back, 6 bases at V and 4 bases at J, with 19 bases in the middle. This CDR3 has 15 amino acids. The CDR3 protein is CASSYTSSKGYEQYF. The CDR3 nucleotides read TGTGCCAGCAGTTACACTAGCTCTAAGGGATACGAGCAGTACTTC.

This clone was recorded once. The CDR3 loop is CATSRTGANEAFF. As DNA, the CDR3 is TGTGCCACCAGCCGGACAGGGGCTAATGAAGCTTTCTTT. The V gene is TRBV24-1, the J gene TRBJ1-1, with TRBD1 matching 9 bases. Germline values: CDR1 KGHDR, CDR2 SFDVKD. This CDR3 is 13 amino acids long. The V segment lost 7 bases and the J segment 7 bases; nucleotides outside the gene matches: 6.

The chain joins TRBV5-1 to TRBJ1-3, with unresolved D. The CDR3 totals 15 residues. Trimming left V 0 bases short and J 0 bases short, with 7 bases between. Germline CDR1 reads SGHRS; CDR2 reads YFSETQ. The CDR3 region has the DNA TGCGCCAGCAGCTTGGGTACAAGCTCTGGAAACACCATATATTTT. Translating it yields CASSLGTSSGNTIYF. Supplemented by reference TRBV5-1 and TRBJ1-3, the full variable domain reads KAGVTQTPRYLIKTRGQQVTLSCSPISGHRSVSWYQQTPGQGLQFLFEYFSETQRNKGNFPGRFSGRQFSNSRSEMNVSTLELGDSALYLCASSLGTSSGNTIYFGEGSWLTVV.

This chain joins TRBV6-1 and TRBJ1-2; a weak D match, TRBD1 (5 bases). The CDR3 contains 14 residues. Trimming shortened V by 2 bases and J by 8 bases, and 15 bases separated the two germline ends. Germline assignment: CDR1 MNHNS and CDR2 SASEGT. CDR3 residues: CASSEIRASKGYTF. The CDR3 region has the DNA TGTGCCAGCAGTGAAATCAGGGCCTCAAAGGGCTACACCTTC.

This sequence joins TRBV3-1 (or the pseudogene TRBV3-2) and TRBJ2-5, with TRBD1 matching 7 bases. Germline V lookup: CDR1 LGHDT, CDR2 YNNKEL (reference sequence). The CDR3 covers 13 residues. Germline trimming cut 1 base from V and 8 bases from J; bases unmatched to any gene: 4. CDR3 in DNA: TGTGCCAGCAGCCAAGGACAGGGAGAAACCCAGTACTTC. This sequence encodes CASSQGQGETQYF.

The rearrangement joins TRBV5-5 to TRBJ2-1; D gene ambiguous. The CDR3 contains 15 residues. Germline V gene sequence: CDR1 SGHKS, CDR2 YYEKEE (reference sequence). V lost 0 bases and J 0 bases, leaving 7 bases between the germline ends. The CDR3 DNA sequence: TGTGCCAGCAGCTTGGGAGGCAGCTCCTACAATGAGCAGTTCTTC. Protein product: CASSLGGSSYNEQFF. Together with reference TRBV5-5 and TRBJ2-1, the CDR3 gives the full variable domain: DAGVTQSPTHLIKTRGQQVTLRCSPISGHKSVSWYQQVLGQGPQFIFQYYEKEERGRGNFPDRFSARQFPNYSSELNVNALLLGDSALYLCASSLGGSSYNEQFFGPGTRLTVL.

The CDR3 nucleotides read TGTGCCAGCAGCCGTAGGAAAACGAGGGAGACTGAAGCTTTCTTT. This encodes CASSRRKTRETEAFF. V is TRBV7-9 and J is TRBJ1-1; D gene unclear. V was pared by 5 bases and J by 5 bases, with 18 bases between. The CDR3 is 15 residues long. The germline V gene has CDR1 SEHNR and CDR2 FQNEAQ (reference sequence).

The rearrangement joins TRBV11-2 to TRBJ1-3; D is ambiguous. V was trimmed by 5 bases and J by 4 bases, leaving 6 bases between them. The CDR3 covers 12 residues. Germline V gene sequence: CDR1 SGHAT, CDR2 FQNNGV. The CDR3, as DNA: TGTGCCAGCAGCGCGGTCGGAAACACCATATATTTT. Amino acids: CASSAVGNTIYF.

This sequence joins TRBV5-6 and TRBJ1-2; TRBD1 aligns across 9 bases. CDR1 is SGHDT, CDR2 YYEEEE, per germline. The CDR3 runs to 17 residues. V gave up 2 bases and J gave up 2 bases; unmatched junction bases: 10. CDR3 loop: CASSFVPGQGRNYGYTF. CDR3 nucleotide sequence: TGTGCCAGCAGCTTTGTCCCGGGACAGGGTCGGAACTATGGCTACACCTTC.

The chain links TRBV5-4 to TRBJ1-2; D possibly corresponds to TRBD1 (6 bases). The CDR3 runs 15 residues. The V gene lost 1 base and the J gene lost 3 bases, with 13 bases spanning the gap. Per the germline V gene, CDR1 is SGHNT and CDR2 is YYREEE (reference sequence). Written as DNA, the CDR3 is TGTGCCAGCAGCTTGTTATCCCGGACAGACTATGGCTACACCTTC. This codes for CASSLLSRTDYGYTF.

The V gene is TRBV19, the J gene TRBJ1-1; maybe TRBD1 (5 bases). CDR1 LNHDA and CDR2 SQIVND come from the germline V gene (reference sequence). The CDR3 spans 13 residues. V lost 3 bases to trimming and J lost 1 base, with 6 bases between them. CDR3: CASSIQGNTEAFF. The CDR3 region has the DNA TGTGCCAGTAGTATTCAGGGGAACACTGAAGCTTTCTTT.

The rearrangement uses TRBV7-9 and TRBJ1-2, with 9 positions matching TRBD1. The length of the CDR3 is 13 residues. Germline V CDR1 and CDR2: SEHNR, FQNEAQ (reference sequence). The J segment lost 6 bases and the V segment lost 6 bases, leaving 5 bases of the junction unmatched. The DNA of the CDR3 is TGTGCCAGCAGACCAGGGACAGGGAATGGCTACACCTTC. Translated: CASRPGTGNGYTF.

The genes are TRBV30 and TRBJ1-2, with D perhaps TRBD1 (6 bases). V lost 5 bases, J lost 4 bases, and 17 bases lay in between. The CDR3 contains 14 residues. Germline CDR1 reads GTSNPN; CDR2 reads SVGIG (reference sequence). The CDR3 DNA reads as TGTGCCTGGTGGAGGGGGGGACTAACCTATGGCTACACCTTC. It is translated as CAWWRGGLTYGYTF.

The V and J genes are TRBV2 and TRBJ2-5; the match to TRBD2 covers 12 bases. CDR1 is SNHLY and CDR2 is FYNNEI in the germline V gene. J gave up 5 bases and V 7 bases, and 11 bases lay outside the gene matches. This CDR3 is 16 amino acids long. The CDR3 DNA follows: TGTGCCAGCACCCCCCGGACTAGCGGGGTTTGGGAGACCCAGTACTTC. Translating gives CASTPRTSGVWETQYF.

For the CDR3, the DNA is TGTGCCAGCAGTTACCTGACTGAAGCTTTCTTT. Protein product: CASSYLTEAFF. The J gene is TRBJ1-1, the V gene TRBV6-5; D call uncertain. The V and J ends lost 2 bases and 5 bases respectively, with 3 bases between them. Germline CDR1 and CDR2: MNHEY and SVGAGI. This CDR3 is 11 amino acids long.

The chain has TRBV11-2 and TRBJ2-3, with 13 bases fitting TRBD2. The CDR3 is 14 amino acids. The ends lost 4 bases at V and 6 bases at J; junction bases unmatched: 1. CDR1 and CDR2 (germline): SGHAT, FQNNGV. CDR3 nucleotides: TGTGCCAGCAGCTGGACTAGCGGGGGCGATACGCAGTATTTT. Protein: CASSWTSGGDTQYF. Full variable domain (rest looked up from reference TRBV11-2 and TRBJ2-3): EAGVAQSPRYKIIEKRQSVAFWCNPISGHATLYWYQQILGQGPKLLIQFQNNGVVDDSQLPKDRFSAERLKGVDSTLKIQPAKLEDSAVYLCASSWTSGGDTQYFGPGTRLTVL.

The CDR3 nucleotides read TGTGCCACCAGTGATCCAGGACAGGGTGTAGAGACCCAGTACTTC. Its protein is CATSDPGQGVETQYF. This chain uses TRBV24-1 with TRBJ2-5, with 8 nucleotides matching TRBD1. The J segment lost 4 bases and the V segment lost 3 bases, leaving 6 bases of the junction unmatched. This CDR3 contains 15 residues. From germline, CDR1 is KGHDR and CDR2 SFDVKD.

The rearrangement links TRBV27 to TRBJ1-2; the D is unclear. This CDR3 has 17 amino acids. Per germline, CDR1 MNHEY and CDR2 SMNVEV (reference sequence). Trimming cost V 6 bases and J 0 bases, with 20 bases left between them. In DNA, the CDR3 is TGTGCCAGCAGCCCGCGGCCCAGCGGGCCTACTAACTATGGCTACACCTTC. Protein: CASSPRPSGPTNYGYTF.

This clone was recorded only once. The V and J genes are TRBV29-1 and TRBJ2-6, with D unclear. Trimming took off 4 bases at V and 2 bases at J, with 6 bases between the two ends. Germline lookup yields CDR1 SQVTM and CDR2 ANQGSEA. The CDR3 loop spans 13 amino acids. CDR3 loop: CSVGGTGANVLTF. The DNA for the CDR3 is TGCAGCGTTGGAGGAACTGGGGCCAACGTCCTGACTTTC.

The CDR3 DNA sequence: TGTGCCAGCAGCCCTTTACTTGGACAGTCCGCTAACTATGGCTACACCTTC. Protein sequence: CASSPLLGQSANYGYTF. The V and J genes are TRBV6-2 or TRBV6-3 and TRBJ1-2; possible D gene TRBD1, 6 bases. Trimming cost V 6 bases and J 0 bases, with 20 bases left between them. The CDR3 is 17 residues long. Germline loops: CDR1 MNHEY, CDR2 SVGEGT.

The gene calls are TRBV5-4 and TRBJ1-6; 10 positions agree with TRBD1. Germline V gene lookup returns CDR1 SGHNT and CDR2 YYREEE (reference sequence). CDR3 size: 14 residues. V was pared by 4 bases and J by 10 bases, with 5 bases of the junction left unmatched. In DNA, the CDR3 is TGTGCCAGCAGCCCTGGGACAGGGGAATCACCCCTCCACTTT. Its translation: CASSPGTGESPLHF.

The gene calls are TRBV28 and TRBJ2-5, with 14 bases matching TRBD2. The germline V gene encodes CDR1 MDHEN and CDR2 SYDVKM. With 6 bases clipped from V and 4 bases from J, the junction kept 16 bases outside the gene matches. This CDR3 region has 19 residues. The DNA for the CDR3 is TGTGCCAGCAGCAAAACCCCTAGACTAGCGGGGGGGCCGAGAGAGACCCAGTACTTC. The encoded protein is CASSKTPRLAGGPRETQYF.

This clone was recorded only once. The V gene is TRBV5-6, the J gene TRBJ1-2, with D tentatively TRBD1 (5 bases). The germline gives CDR1 SGHDT, CDR2 YYEEEE. This CDR3 is built from 15 residues. Trimming stripped 4 bases from V and 2 bases from J, with 15 bases between. CDR3 DNA: TGTGCCAGCAGCCAAGGCCAGACAGAGAACTATGGCTACACCTTC. It specifies CASSQGQTENYGYTF.

The chain uses TRBV5-4 and TRBJ1-1, with 8 nucleotides matching TRBD1. The length of the CDR3 is 15 residues. Trimming at V came to 3 bases and at J to 1 base, leaving 5 bases not matched to a gene. Germline V lookup: CDR1 SGHNT, CDR2 YYREEE (reference sequence). CDR3 loop: CASSSGGGANTEAFF. The CDR3 nucleotides are TGTGCCAGCAGCTCAGGGGGCGGAGCGAACACTGAAGCTTTCTTT.

V is TRBV6-6 and J is TRBJ1-4; perhaps TRBD1 as D (6 bases). Between the trimmed V and J ends, which lost 8 bases and 0 bases, there was a span of 13 bases. Germline CDR1 is MNHNY and CDR2 is SVGAGI (reference sequence). CDR3 length equals 15 residues. The CDR3 DNA reads TGTGCCAGCCTCGGGGGGCTTGCAACTAATGAAAAACTGTTTTTT. It specifies CASLGGLATNEKLFF.